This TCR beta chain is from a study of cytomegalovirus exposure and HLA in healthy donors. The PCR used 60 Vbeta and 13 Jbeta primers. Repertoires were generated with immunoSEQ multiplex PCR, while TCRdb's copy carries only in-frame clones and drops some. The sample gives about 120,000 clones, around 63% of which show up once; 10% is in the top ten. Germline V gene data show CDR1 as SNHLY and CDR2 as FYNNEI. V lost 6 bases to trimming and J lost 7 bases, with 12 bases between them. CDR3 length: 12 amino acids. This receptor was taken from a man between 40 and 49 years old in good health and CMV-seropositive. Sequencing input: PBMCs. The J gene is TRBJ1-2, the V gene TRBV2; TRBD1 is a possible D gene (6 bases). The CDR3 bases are TGTGCCAGCAGAGATCAGGGGTTTGGCTACACCTTC. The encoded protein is CASRDQGFGYTF.